Below, one T cell receptor beta chain is given with its context. Its antigen remains unidentified. This entry comes from a study of T cell responses to AZD1222 COVID-19 vaccine. The overall study: Investigators merged groups given second doses at roughly 4 or roughly 12 weeks.

With 5 bases clipped from V and 5 bases from J, the junction kept 6 bases outside the gene matches. This CDR3 is built from 14 residues. The germline V gene encodes CDR1 MNHEY and CDR2 SMNVEV (reference sequence). Whole-study results and caveats: White British ancestry dominated among donors, who included more females, and clonal diversity was possibly underestimated.

This table comes from immunoSEQ multiplex PCR, and its TCRdb copy is limited to in-frame clones, with some not included. The profile shows about 110,000 clones, around 95% of them singletons. The receptor was derived from an adult in good health. This material consisted of peripheral blood, taken on day 0 of AZD1222 vaccination. The chain joins TRBV27 to TRBJ1-1; TRBD1 agrees at 9 bases. The CDR3, as DNA: TGTGCCAGCAGTCCAGGACAGGGGTTTACTGAAGCTTTCTTT. This translates into CASSPGQGFTEAFF.